This TCR beta chain comes out of a study of T cell clones after liver transplantation. Sequenced by immunoSEQ multiplex PCR; TCRdb stores in-frame clones only, minus some. Of tens of thousands of clones detected, roughly 83% appear once; the ten largest clones hold approximately 8.5%. CDR3 length equals 13 residues. V lost 3 bases, J lost 9 bases, and 12 bases lay in between. Germline CDR1 reads KGHSH; CDR2 reads LQKENI. As regards this clone: Its antigen is unknown.

Study-level findings and limits: Circulating graft-donor-reactive CD4 TCRbeta sequences fell significantly post-transplant in 5 of 8 subjects.

CD3+CD4+ and CD3+CD8+ cells were FACS-sorted from thawed unstimulated PBMCs. The chain joins TRBV18 to TRBJ1-3; the D gene is possibly TRBD1 (5 bases). This clonotype was sampled from a human donor who received a liver transplant. The source material was CD4+ T cells from blood, sampled before liver transplant. CDR3 in DNA: TGTGCCAGCTCACCCAGGGCAGGGTCCACCATATATTTT. Translation gives CASSPRAGSTIYF.